Presented here are 29 T cell receptor beta chains from one specimen sequenced in a study of neurological immune-mediated disorders. TCRdb itself ran the 5' RACE reads through MiXCR, one entry per CDR3 protein. The sample contains 45,000 or so distinct CDR3 sequences, roughly an eighth of which appear only once. The sample consisted of PBMCs. The receptors derive from a female donor in good health.

This clonotype occurred many times. The chain is built from TRBV29-1 and TRBJ2-7; D not certain. Germline-derived CDR1 and CDR2 are SQVTM and ANQGSEA. CDR3 length equals 12 residues. V gave up 5 bases and J gave up 2 bases, with 10 bases separating them. CDR3 bases: TGCAGCGTTTTATCAGTTACCTACGAGCAGTACTTC. Translated: CSVLSVTYEQYF.

This clonotype was seen many times. The V call is TRBV29-1, the J call TRBJ2-5; TRBD1 matches 9 bases. Germline V gene sequence: CDR1 SQVTM, CDR2 ANQGSEA. Unmatched junction bases numbered 6, after V lost 5 bases and J lost 2 bases. The CDR3 runs 14 residues. The CDR3 spells CSVFGTGKQETQYF. CDR3 DNA: TGCAGCGTTTTTGGGACAGGGAAGCAAGAGACCCAGTACTTC. Supplemented by reference TRBV29-1 and TRBJ2-5, the full variable domain reads SAVISQKPSRDICQRGTSLTIQCQVDSQVTMMFWYRQQPGQSLTLIATANQGSEATYESGFVIDKFPISRPNLTFSTLTVSNMSPEDSSIYLCSVFGTGKQETQYFGPGTRLLVL.

The chain has TRBV7-9 and TRBJ1-1; tentatively, D is TRBD1 (5 bases). V lost 5 bases and J 5 bases, leaving 15 bases between the germline ends. This CDR3 region has 14 residues. Germline V gene lookup returns CDR1 SEHNR and CDR2 FQNEAQ (reference sequence). Written as DNA, the CDR3 is TGTGCCAGCAGCCGAGTCGGCAGGGAGACTGAAGCTTTCTTT. Protein product: CASSRVGRETEAFF.

This clonotype was seen repeatedly, ten times or more. The genes are TRBV27 and TRBJ2-1, with a weak D call TRBD1 (5 bases). The V gene lost 5 bases and the J gene lost 5 bases, with 10 bases spanning the gap. CDR1 MNHEY and CDR2 SMNVEV come from the germline V gene (reference sequence). The CDR3 covers 13 residues. The CDR3 nucleotides read TGTGCCAGCAGTCCTTTCAGGGACAATGAGCAGTTCTTC. This codes for CASSPFRDNEQFF.

This clonotype was picked up many times. The gene calls are TRBV5-1 and TRBJ1-1; 8 bases map to TRBD1. The junction had 10 bases not matched to a gene; V was cut back by 4 bases and J by 5 bases. This CDR3 comprises 15 residues. Germline V gives CDR1 SGHRS, CDR2 YFSETQ. As DNA, the CDR3 is TGCGCCAGCAGCCAGATTTCAGGGGGCCGGACTGAAGCTTTCTTT. Translating it yields CASSQISGGRTEAFF.

This clonotype has more than one count but fewer than ten. The chain employs TRBV19 and TRBJ2-2; no clear D gene. The V and J ends lost 5 bases and 4 bases respectively, with 23 bases between them. CDR3 length: 18 residues. CDR1 and CDR2 (germline): LNHDA, SQIVND (reference sequence). CDR3 in DNA: TGTGCCAGTAGTGCCCTATTCTGGAACCAAAAGGGCACCGGGGAGCTGTTTTTT. Its protein product is CASSALFWNQKGTGELFF.

This clonotype was seen at least ten times. The DNA for the CDR3 is TGTGCCAGCAGTCCCGGGGTAGCCTTCGACACCGGGGAGCTGTTTTTT. Its translation is CASSPGVAFDTGELFF. The V gene is TRBV12-3 or TRBV12-4, the J gene TRBJ2-2; the D gene is possibly TRBD2 (5 bases). CDR3 size: 16 residues. The V end lost 5 bases, the J end lost 3 bases, and 16 bases lay between the germline ends.

This clonotype has a count of ten or more. V and J are TRBV5-1 and TRBJ2-2; the match to TRBD2 covers 8 bases. The CDR3 runs 17 residues. CDR1 is SGHRS, CDR2 YFSETQ, per germline. V lost 7 bases, J lost 1 base, and 12 bases stayed unmatched. CDR3 sequence (DNA): TGCGCCAGCTTACCAACTGGCGGGGGGCAGAACACCGGGGAGCTGTTTTTT. This codes for CASLPTGGGQNTGELFF.

This clonotype was seen at least ten times. The CDR3 protein is CASRGTGDYGYTF. In DNA form, the CDR3 reads TGTGCCAGCAGGGGGACAGGGGACTATGGCTACACCTTC. J is TRBJ1-2 and V is TRBV6-4, with TRBD1 matching 10 bases. V was clipped by 6 bases and J by 3 bases; unmatched bases: 1. CDR1 is MRHNA, CDR2 SNTAGT, per germline. The CDR3 is 13 amino acids.

This clonotype was seen at least ten times. The chain employs TRBV5-1 and TRBJ2-1; no definite D call. Trimming took off 0 bases at V and 2 bases at J, with 6 bases between the two ends. This CDR3 region has 14 residues. From germline, CDR1 is SGHRS and CDR2 YFSETQ. The CDR3 sequence: CASSLERTYNEQFF. The CDR3 DNA sequence: TGCGCCAGCAGCTTGGAGCGTACCTACAATGAGCAGTTCTTC. The full variable domain, rest sourced from reference TRBV5-1 and TRBJ2-1, is KAGVTQTPRYLIKTRGQQVTLSCSPISGHRSVSWYQQTPGQGLQFLFEYFSETQRNKGNFPGRFSGRQFSNSRSEMNVSTLELGDSALYLCASSLERTYNEQFFGPGTRLTVL.

This clonotype was recorded at least ten times. This chain connects TRBV30 to TRBJ2-3; TRBD2 aligns across 11 bases. Germline CDR1 is GTSNPN and CDR2 is SVGIG (reference sequence). The CDR3 is made up of 14 amino acids. V lost 4 bases, J lost 7 bases, and 7 bases stayed unmatched. The CDR3 DNA sequence: TGTGCCTGGAACATAGCGGGGGGGCCGAATACGCAGTATTTT. It is translated as CAWNIAGGPNTQYF.

This clonotype was detected many times. V is TRBV6-5 and J is TRBJ2-3, with unresolved D. V shed 6 bases and J shed 4 bases, with 11 bases lying between them. Germline values: CDR1 MNHEY, CDR2 SVGAGI. This CDR3 region has 13 residues. CDR3 in amino acids: CASRGRSADTQYF. CDR3 DNA sequence: TGTGCCAGCAGGGGCAGGAGCGCAGATACGCAGTATTTT.

This clonotype came up many times. J is TRBJ2-7 and V is TRBV6-5; D unresolved. V dropped 6 bases and J dropped 2 bases, with 11 bases sitting between them. Germline loops: CDR1 MNHEY, CDR2 SVGAGI. The CDR3 runs 13 residues. CDR3 region: CASSIDAAYEQYF. CDR3 in DNA: TGTGCCAGCAGCATAGACGCGGCCTACGAGCAGTACTTC.

Of note for this clonotype: Its ends do not fully match the called genes, so a read error is possible. The CDR3 DNA reads TGTGCCAGCAGTACCGACAGGGAAACGGGCTTC. It is translated as CASSTDRETGF. This sequence joins TRBV6-1 and TRBJ2-7, with TRBD1 identical over 7 bases. The CDR3 is made up of 11 amino acids. Looked up from germline, CDR1 is MNHNS and CDR2 is SASEGT.

As to this clonotype: A much larger clonotype is one base distant, so this may be a read error. This rearrangement joins TRBV20-1 to TRBJ2-2; 10 nucleotides agree with TRBD2. CDR1 and CDR2 from the germline V gene are DFQATT and SNEGSKA (reference sequence). The CDR3 runs 16 residues. V trimming: 4 bases; J trimming: 4 bases; junction bases outside the gene matches: 9. The CDR3 loop reads CSAMPASGSSTGELFF. DNA for the CDR3: TGCAGTGCTATGCCCGCTAGCGGGAGTTCCACCGGGGAGCTGTTTTTT.

This clonotype was detected ten times or more. The chain combines TRBV5-1 with TRBJ2-1; 8 positions match TRBD2. CDR1 is SGHRS and CDR2 is YFSETQ in the germline V gene. This CDR3 has 15 amino acids. Trimming took 6 bases from V and 4 from J; bases not matched to a gene: 9. DNA for the CDR3: TGCGCCAGCACAGCTCCGGGACTAGGGTACAATGAGCAGTTCTTC. Amino acids: CASTAPGLGYNEQFF.

This clonotype was observed many times. The chain joins TRBV18 to TRBJ1-3; 7 bases are a match to TRBD1. The CDR3 has 13 residues. Germline assignment: CDR1 KGHSH and CDR2 LQKENI. J gave up 8 bases and V 4 bases, and 5 bases lay outside the gene matches. The CDR3 here is CASSLGTDDTIYF. Here the CDR3 DNA reads TGTGCCAGCTCACTCGGGACAGATGACACCATATATTTT.

This clonotype was seen repeatedly, ten times or more. The rearrangement links TRBV20-1 to TRBJ2-1; no firm D call. Germline V lookup: CDR1 DFQATT, CDR2 SNEGSKA (reference sequence). The CDR3 has 12 amino acids. Trimming cost V 6 bases and J 5 bases, with 11 bases left between them. CDR3 residues: CSASSRHNEQFF. Written as DNA, the CDR3 is TGCAGTGCAAGTTCTAGGCACAATGAGCAGTTCTTC.

The chain carries TRBV9 and TRBJ1-2; D uncertain. This CDR3 has 14 residues. Looked up from germline, CDR1 is SGDLS and CDR2 is YYNGEE. V dropped 3 bases and J dropped 9 bases, with 18 bases sitting between them. CDR3 in DNA: TGTGCCAGCAGCGCCACGGGGTCCGGAGGGAGCTACACCTTC. Amino acids: CASSATGSGGSYTF. Full variable domain (missing parts from reference TRBV9 and TRBJ1-2): DSGVTQTPKHLITATGQRVTLRCSPRSGDLSVYWYQQSLDQGLQFLIQYYNGEERAKGNILERFSAQQFPDLHSELNLSSLELGDSALYFCASSATGSGGSYTFGSGTRLTVV.

This clonotype was counted at least ten times. CDR3 region: CASSLVAGANTGELFF. CDR3 in DNA: TGCGCCAGCAGCTTGGTAGCGGGGGCGAACACCGGGGAGCTGTTTTTT. The rearrangement joins TRBV5-1 to TRBJ2-2, with 9 bases that match TRBD2. CDR3 size: 16 residues. V shed 0 bases and J 0 bases; nucleotides not matched to a gene: 0. Looked up from germline, CDR1 is SGHRS and CDR2 is YFSETQ.

This clonotype was found many times. The chain employs TRBV12-3 or TRBV12-4 and TRBJ1-2; D gene unclear. This CDR3 has 14 residues. The V end was cut by 3 bases, the J end by 4 bases, with 12 bases between. CDR3 bases: TGTGCCAGCAGTTTTCGGCAGGCAAGCTATGGCTACACCTTC. Translation: CASSFRQASYGYTF.

This clonotype has at least ten counts. The chain carries TRBV7-2 and TRBJ1-5; possible D gene TRBD1, 5 bases. From germline, CDR1 is SGHTA and CDR2 FQGNSA. The V end was cut by 5 bases, the J end by 1 base, with 12 bases between. This CDR3 is built from 15 residues. For the CDR3, the DNA is TGTGCCAGCAGCCGTAGCTGGGGGAGCAATCAGCCCCAGCATTTT. It encodes CASSRSWGSNQPQHF. The full variable domain, rest sourced from reference TRBV7-2 and TRBJ1-5, is GAGVSQSPSNKVTEKGKDVELRCDPISGHTALYWYRQSLGQGLEFLIYFQGNSAPDKSGLPSDRFSAERTGGSVSTLTIQRTQQEDSAVYLCASSRSWGSNQPQHFGDGTRLSIL.

The chain links TRBV5-1 to TRBJ2-3; a possible D gene is TRBD1 (6 bases). The germline V gene encodes CDR1 SGHRS and CDR2 YFSETQ. The CDR3 consists of 15 residues. V lost 4 bases to trimming and J lost 1 base, with 13 bases between them. The CDR3 spells CASSTMAGGTDTQYF. The CDR3, as DNA: TGCGCCAGCAGCACCATGGCAGGGGGCACAGATACGCAGTATTTT.

A remark on this clonotype: The junction differs from germline at one of its ends, possibly a read error. The chain has TRBV5-1 and TRBJ2-3, with a weak D call TRBD2 (6 bases). The CDR3 totals 16 residues. The germline V gene encodes CDR1 SGHRS and CDR2 YFSETQ. The CDR3 DNA is TGCGCCAGCAGCTTGTGGGACTTAGTGGGTTCAGATACGCATTATTTT. It is translated as CASSLWDLVGSDTHYF.

At least ten counts were recorded for this clonotype. This chain joins TRBV6-5 and TRBJ2-7; the match to TRBD1 covers 8 bases. This CDR3 contains 15 residues. Germline lookup yields CDR1 MNHEY and CDR2 SVGAGI. Trimming cost V 6 bases and J 0 bases; bases outside gene matches: 7. For the CDR3, the DNA is TGTGCCAGCAGGCGACGGACAGGGAGCTCCTACGAGCAGTACTTC. It yields the protein CASRRRTGSSYEQYF.

The chain employs TRBV5-1 and TRBJ1-1, with TRBD1 matching over 8 bases. The V and J ends lost 8 bases and 1 base, in that order; junction bases with no gene match: 7. This CDR3 has 14 amino acids. Germline V gives CDR1 SGHRS, CDR2 YFSETQ. Here the CDR3 DNA reads TGCGCCAGTAGATCGGGACAGGCGAACACTGAAGCTTTCTTT. Protein: CASRSGQANTEAFF.

By proportion, this clonotype is medium-sized. The chain is built from TRBV15 and TRBJ1-1, with D perhaps TRBD1 (5 bases). Trimming stripped 5 bases from V and 1 base from J, with 17 bases between. CDR1 and CDR2 from the germline V gene are LNHNV and YYDKDF (reference sequence). The length of the CDR3 is 16 residues. The CDR3 region is CATSPRRGRGNTEAFF. In nucleotides, the CDR3 is TGTGCCACCAGCCCGCGTCGAGGGAGGGGGAACACTGAAGCTTTCTTT.

This clonotype was seen at least ten times. This rearrangement joins TRBV12-3 or TRBV12-4 to TRBJ2-1; 7 nucleotides align to TRBD2. With V trimmed by 6 bases and J by 6 bases, 5 bases remained unmatched. The CDR3 length is 13 residues. The CDR3 DNA sequence: TGTGCCAGCAGACTCGGGGGGACCAATGAGCAGTTCTTC. Protein sequence: CASRLGGTNEQFF.

This clonotype was seen at least ten times. The chain couples TRBV20-1 to TRBJ2-3; possible D gene TRBD2, 5 bases. Germline V gene lookup returns CDR1 DFQATT and CDR2 SNEGSKA (reference sequence). CDR3 length: 14 residues. V lost 3 bases and J lost 4, with 14 bases in between. CDR3 sequence: CSASETGGADTQYF. The CDR3 nucleotides are TGCAGTGCTAGTGAGACCGGAGGAGCAGATACGCAGTATTTT.